The 31 T cell receptor beta chains given below trace back to one sample, sequenced in a study of blood T cells in healthy people across ages. Primed by a sample-barcoded 5' primer and a J-beta primer mix, a second PCR proceeded for about 7 to 12 cycles. TCRdb itself ran the 5' RACE reads through MiXCR, one entry per CDR3 protein. Of about 670,000 distinct CDR3 sequences listed, roughly two fifths are singletons. Source material: blood. The receptors originated from a man older than 75 in good health.

The chain couples TRBV11-3 to TRBJ1-1; the D gene is possibly TRBD1 (6 bases). In germline, CDR1 is SGHNT, CDR2 YENEEA. This CDR3 has 13 residues. V shed 6 bases and J shed 6 bases, with 14 bases lying between them. The chain's CDR3 is CASSFSGASEAFF. CDR3 nucleotide sequence: TGTGCCAGCAGTTTTTCAGGGGCGTCTGAAGCTTTCTTT.

The rearrangement links TRBV6-2 or TRBV6-3 to TRBJ2-1; D gene uncertain. The CDR3 contains 12 residues. CDR1 and CDR2 from the germline V gene are MNHEY and SVGEGT. The V gene lost 0 bases and the J gene lost 7 bases, with 4 bases spanning the gap. The chain's CDR3 is CASSYSSNEQFF. The DNA for the CDR3 is TGTGCCAGCAGTTACTCTTCGAATGAGCAGTTCTTC.

Note on this clonotype: A much more abundant neighbour one base away suggests this may be a read error. This chain joins TRBV12-3 or TRBV12-4 and TRBJ1-1; TRBD1 is a possible D gene (5 bases). The CDR3 runs 13 residues. V lost 6 bases and J 8 bases, leaving 16 bases between the germline ends. The CDR3 loop reads CASSEGRLAEAFF. Written as DNA, the CDR3 is TGTGCCAGCAGCGAGGGACGGCTGGCCGAAGCTTTCTTT.

The chain has TRBV10-3 and TRBJ2-1; 8 bases agree with TRBD1. CDR3 length: 15 residues. CDR1 and CDR2 from the germline V gene are ENHRY and SYGVKD. V gave up 6 bases and J gave up 0 bases; unmatched junction bases: 4. CDR3: CAIRGTGLSYNEQFF. CDR3 in DNA: TGTGCCATCAGGGGGACAGGTCTCTCCTACAATGAGCAGTTCTTC.

This clonotype was found many times. A read error is possible here, since a much larger clone lies one base away. J is TRBJ2-5 and V is TRBV7-9; D is possibly TRBD1 (5 bases). Trimming removed 3 bases at V and 2 bases at J, with 10 bases between. The CDR3 contains 14 residues. The germline V gene has CDR1 SEHNR and CDR2 FQNEAQ (reference sequence). CDR3 DNA sequence: TGTGCCAGCAGCTTTGGACAAAATCAAGAGACCCAGTACTTC. Its protein is CASSFGQNQETQYF.

The V and J genes are TRBV6-7 and TRBJ2-5; D is unresolved. The assigned J gene may be wrong: the sequence end matches TRBJ2-7 better. TRBV6-7 is known as an ORF, though its function is uncertain. CDR3 length equals 12 residues. The CDR3 nucleotides are TGTGCCAGCAGTTTCCCCCCCTTCGAGCAGTACTTC. As protein: CASSFPPFEQYF.

This clonotype was seen only a few times. CDR3 residues: CSARIPPIAGEYNEQFF. The CDR3, as DNA: TGCAGTGCTAGAATCCCCCCCATAGCGGGAGAGTACAATGAGCAGTTCTTC. J is TRBJ2-1 and V is TRBV20-1; the match to TRBD2 covers 9 bases. Germline values: CDR1 DFQATT, CDR2 SNEGSKA (reference sequence). The CDR3 length is 17 residues. Germline trimming cut 2 bases from V and 4 bases from J; bases unmatched to any gene: 12.

The rearrangement uses TRBV12-3 or TRBV12-4 and TRBJ1-5, with D hard to call. The CDR3 length is 12 residues. The V end was cut by 6 bases, the J end by 3 bases, with 6 bases between. As DNA, the CDR3 is TGTGCCAGCAGCCCCCCCAATCAGCCCCAGCATTTT. Residues: CASSPPNQPQHF.

Details on this clonotype: The junction differs from germline at one of its ends, possibly a read error. The V gene is TRBV11-2, the J gene TRBJ2-5; TRBD2 matches at 10 bases. Germline values: CDR1 SGHAT, CDR2 FQNNGV. This CDR3 contains 20 residues. The CDR3 reads CASSLDGMRLAGDLQETQYF. The CDR3, as DNA: TGTGCCAGTAGCTTAGATGGAATGAGGCTAGCGGGGGACCTCCAAGAGACCCAGTACTTC.

The V and J genes are TRBV30 and TRBJ1-4, with D possibly matching TRBD1 (6 bases). Germline loops: CDR1 GTSNPN, CDR2 SVGIG (reference sequence). Trimming removed 2 bases at V and 5 bases at J, with 15 bases between. The CDR3 contains 15 residues. The CDR3 DNA follows: TGTGCCTGGAGTAAGGGACCAGGGGAGAATGAAAAACTGTTTTTT. Its protein is CAWSKGPGENEKLFF.

This clonotype was recorded many times. The V gene is TRBV29-1, the J gene TRBJ2-7, with 11 bases that match TRBD2. V trimming: 7 bases; J trimming: 8 bases; junction bases outside the gene matches: 10. CDR1 and CDR2 (germline): SQVTM, ANQGSEA. The CDR3 is 13 residues long. CDR3 sequence: CSGQLAGATQQYF. Here the CDR3 DNA reads TGCAGCGGACAACTAGCGGGAGCTACGCAGCAGTACTTC.

This clonotype was found many times. The chain is built from TRBV12-3 or TRBV12-4 and TRBJ2-7; D uncertain. The CDR3 totals 13 residues. Trimming left V 3 bases short and J 5 bases short, with 11 bases between. As DNA, the CDR3 is TGTGCCAGCAGTTTCCCCGCGAGCCACGAGCAGTACTTC. Protein: CASSFPASHEQYF.

V and J are TRBV4-2 and TRBJ2-3; TRBD1 or TRBD2 may be the D gene (7 bases each). The CDR3 spans 17 residues. Germline values: CDR1 LGHNA, CDR2 YNFKEQ. V lost 0 bases and J lost 1, with 14 bases in between. The CDR3 DNA reads TGTGCCAGCAGCCAAGAGGGCAGGGGGGGTGGCACAGATACGCAGTATTTT. Its protein product is CASSQEGRGGGTDTQYF.

This clonotype showed up just a few times. This CDR3 is CASTTRQDQETQYF. DNA of the CDR3: TGTGCCAGCACCACTCGACAGGACCAAGAGACCCAGTACTTC. The gene calls are TRBV27 and TRBJ2-5; possibly TRBD1 for D (6 bases). CDR1 and CDR2 (germline): MNHEY, SMNVEV (reference sequence). This CDR3 region has 14 residues. Trimming cost V 7 bases and J 0 bases, with 12 bases left between them.

The gene calls are TRBV7-2 and TRBJ2-5; a weak D match, TRBD2 (6 bases). The CDR3 runs to 14 residues. Germline values: CDR1 SGHTA, CDR2 FQGNSA. Trimming took 3 bases from V and 4 from J, leaving 12 bases between them. The CDR3 spells CASSFGRGGETQYF. DNA of the CDR3: TGTGCCAGCAGCTTCGGTCGGGGAGGAGAGACCCAGTACTTC.

V usage is TRBV10-1 and J usage is TRBJ2-5; 7 nucleotides match TRBD2. CDR1 and CDR2 from the germline V gene are WNHNN and SYGVQD (reference sequence). This CDR3 has 14 residues. The V segment lost 3 bases and the J segment 0 bases; nucleotides outside the gene matches: 1. The CDR3, as DNA: TGCGCCAGCAGTGAAGCGGGGAACCAAGAGACCCAGTACTTC. It is translated as CASSEAGNQETQYF.

In this sample, this clonotype turned up a few times. This rearrangement joins TRBV12-3 or TRBV12-4 to TRBJ2-7; perhaps TRBD2 as D (6 bases). This CDR3 spans 18 amino acids. V gave up 5 bases and J gave up 1 base, with 24 bases separating them. The DNA of the CDR3 is TGTGCCAGCAGTGCCCCCTCTCGGGGGTGGGATAGATCCTACGAGCAGTACTTC. This gives the protein CASSAPSRGWDRSYEQYF.

This clonotype was detected a few times. V is TRBV29-1 and J is TRBJ2-7; 7 bases are a match to TRBD2. CDR3 length: 16 residues. Per the germline V gene, CDR1 is SQVTM and CDR2 is ANQGSEA. The V and J ends lost 5 bases and 3 bases, in that order; junction bases with no gene match: 16. The CDR3 protein is CSVSPGGGRTFYEQYF. CDR3 nucleotides: TGCAGCGTTAGTCCTGGTGGCGGGAGAACGTTCTACGAGCAGTACTTC.

This clonotype was seen at least ten times. J is TRBJ2-1 and V is TRBV19, with D possibly TRBD1 on 6 matching bases. Trimming shortened V by 7 bases and J by 2 bases, and 15 bases separated the two germline ends. Germline CDR1 LNHDA, CDR2 SQIVND (reference sequence). The CDR3 is made up of 15 amino acids. As DNA, the CDR3 is TGTGCCAGTACCCCAAGGGGGAGAACCTACAATGAGCAGTTCTTC. Translation: CASTPRGRTYNEQFF.

This chain links TRBV11-2 with TRBJ2-1, with 8 bases fitting TRBD2. Trimming cost V 5 bases and J 6 bases; bases outside gene matches: 15. The germline V gene encodes CDR1 SGHAT and CDR2 FQNNGV. CDR3 length: 17 residues. The CDR3 spells CASSVNPGLGASNEQFF. As DNA, the CDR3 is TGTGCCAGCAGCGTAAATCCGGGACTAGGCGCCTCCAATGAGCAGTTCTTC.

DNA for the CDR3: TGTGCCAGCAGCACCCTTGTACGGACAAGCACAGATACGCAGTATTTT. It codes for CASSTLVRTSTDTQYF. The V call is TRBV7-2, the J call TRBJ2-3, with a tentative D call TRBD1 (5 bases). V lost 5 bases, J lost 0 bases, and 15 bases lay in between. The CDR3 consists of 16 residues. Per germline, CDR1 SGHTA and CDR2 FQGNSA.

The chain has TRBV7-2 and TRBJ2-5; D is possibly TRBD1 (6 bases). The J call is in doubt because the DNA end fits TRBJ2-7 better. CDR3 size: 13 residues. CDR1 SGHTA and CDR2 FQGNSA come from the germline V gene. The CDR3 nucleotides are TGTGCCAGCAGCCCAGAGGGGGAGAACGAGCAGTACTTC. This codes for CASSPEGENEQYF.

This sequence joins TRBV21-1 and TRBJ1-5; the listed D gene, TRBD1, was not tested against the DNA. TRBV21-1 is noted as a pseudogene. CDR3 length: 17 amino acids. CDR3 region: CASSAPGQGNSNQPQHF. For the CDR3, the DNA is TGTGCCAGCAGCGCCCCGGGACAGGGAAATAGCAATCAGCCCCAGCATTTT.

For the CDR3, the DNA is TGTGCCAGCAGCCCTCTAGGGGGAATCTACGTGCAGTACTTC. Translating gives CASSPLGGIYVQYF. V gene TRBV7-2 combines with J gene TRBJ2-5, with a possible D match to TRBD1 (6 bases). V dropped 5 bases and J dropped 11 bases, with 21 bases sitting between them. The CDR3 extends over 14 amino acids. The germline CDR1 and CDR2 sequences are SGHTA and FQGNSA.

The V call is TRBV29-1, the J call TRBJ2-1; either TRBD1 or TRBD2 may supply D (5 bases each). Germline V lookup: CDR1 SQVTM, CDR2 ANQGSEA. CDR3 length equals 19 residues. V dropped 2 bases and J dropped 2 bases, with 25 bases sitting between them. The chain's CDR3 is CSVEPGPSSLTQTYNEQFF. The CDR3 DNA sequence: TGCAGCGTTGAACCGGGACCAAGCTCTTTGACCCAAACCTACAATGAGCAGTTCTTC.

This clonotype was detected many times. The chain recombines TRBV29-1 with TRBJ2-3; TRBD1 matches at 12 bases. J gave up 5 bases and V 4 bases, and 10 bases lay outside the gene matches. Germline V lookup: CDR1 SQVTM, CDR2 ANQGSEA. There are 16 residues in the CDR3. The CDR3 coding sequence is TGCAGCGTTGGGGGACAGGGGGCTAGTTCGCGAGATACGCAGTATTTT. This translates into CSVGGQGASSRDTQYF.

The chain joins TRBV12-3 or TRBV12-4 to TRBJ1-5, with D possibly being TRBD1 (5 bases). CDR3 size: 15 residues. V shed 6 bases and J shed 3 bases, with 15 bases lying between them. The CDR3 reads CASSRAGTPNQPQHF. CDR3 DNA: TGTGCCAGCAGCCGCGCCGGGACCCCCAATCAGCCCCAGCATTTT.

The genes are TRBV5-1 and TRBJ2-1; TRBD2 agrees at 8 bases. This CDR3 has 17 residues. The V gene's germline CDR1 is SGHRS and CDR2 YFSETQ. V shed 4 bases and J 5 bases; nucleotides not matched to a gene: 14. The CDR3 loop is CASSAGLAGPTHNEQFF. Here the CDR3 DNA reads TGCGCCAGCAGCGCCGGGCTAGCGGGCCCTACCCACAATGAGCAGTTCTTC.

Concerning this clonotype itself: One base away lies a much larger clone, so this may be a sequencing read error. The genes are TRBV20-1 and TRBJ2-7, with D possibly called TRBD1 or TRBD2 (5 bases each). Germline V gene data show CDR1 as DFQATT and CDR2 as SNEGSKA (reference sequence). The CDR3 is 14 amino acids. CDR3 DNA sequence: TGCGGTGCTAGAGGGGTCACTTCATCCTCCGAGCAGTACTTC. It encodes CGARGVTSSSEQYF.

The rearrangement links TRBV6-6 to TRBJ2-5; 8 bases map to TRBD2. The CDR3 runs to 17 residues. Germline V gene lookup returns CDR1 MNHNY and CDR2 SVGAGI (reference sequence). With 4 bases clipped from V and 1 base from J, the junction kept 11 bases outside the gene matches. CDR3 in amino acids: CASSSPLAGPRQETQYF. In nucleotides, the CDR3 is TGTGCCAGCAGTTCCCCTTTAGCGGGGCCGCGCCAAGAGACCCAGTACTTC.

A few counts support this clonotype. J is TRBJ2-7 and V is TRBV15; TRBD2 aligns across 12 bases. Per germline, CDR1 LNHNV and CDR2 YYDKDF (reference sequence). The CDR3 loop spans 18 amino acids. V lost 3 bases, J lost 4 bases, and 13 bases stayed unmatched. The CDR3 sequence: CATSSLISPSGRGYEQYF. For the CDR3, the DNA is TGTGCCACCAGCAGTTTAATATCGCCTAGCGGGAGGGGATACGAGCAGTACTTC.